These 13 T cell receptor beta chains were all obtained from the same sample, sequenced in a study of shared clonotypes between healthy human individuals. Naive CD8 populations comprised CD45RO-negative cells positively selected for CCR7, excluding terminally differentiated effector memory CD45RA+ cells. Profiled with immunoSEQ multiplex PCR; TCRdb holds only in-frame clones, not every one. This repertoire shows about 2 million clones, about 95% found once; its top ten account for more than 0.9%. What was sequenced was naive CD8+ T cells sorted from blood. The receptors shown here come from a man in his late teens or twenties in good health.

This clone was counted a few times. The genes are TRBV4-1 and TRBJ2-7; D is possibly TRBD1 or TRBD2 (5 bases each). Germline CDR1 is MGHRA and CDR2 is YSYEKL. V lost 4 bases to trimming and J lost 3 bases, with 13 bases between them. The CDR3 loop spans 14 amino acids. CDR3 nucleotide sequence: TGCGCCAGCAGCCCGGGACCGGAAGGCTACGAGCAGTACTTC. Amino acids: CASSPGPEGYEQYF.

J is TRBJ2-3 and V is TRBV27; D is tentatively TRBD1 or TRBD2 (5 bases each). The CDR3 covers 14 residues. The germline CDR1 and CDR2 sequences are MNHEY and SMNVEV (reference sequence). With 8 bases removed from V and 2 bases from J, the gap between germline ends came to 14 bases. The CDR3 is CASREGINTDTQYF. The CDR3, as DNA: TGTGCCAGCCGTGAGGGGATAAACACAGATACGCAGTATTTT.

The V call is TRBV6-5, the J call TRBJ2-1; TRBD2 aligns across 8 bases. The junction had 6 bases not matched to a gene; V was cut back by 1 base and J by 4 bases. From germline, CDR1 is MNHEY and CDR2 SVGAGI. CDR3 size: 16 residues. The CDR3 nucleotides read TGTGCCAGCAGTTACTTAGCGGGAACGGAGTACAATGAGCAGTTCTTC. Amino acid sequence: CASSYLAGTEYNEQFF.

The chain is built from TRBV5-4 and TRBJ1-1, with 8 positions matching TRBD1. The CDR3 totals 13 residues. The V gene end was trimmed by 2 bases and the J gene end by 5 bases; junction bases not matched to a gene: 2. Germline V gene data show CDR1 as SGHNT and CDR2 as YYREEE (reference sequence). CDR3 region: CASSFDRGTEAFF. CDR3 coding DNA: TGTGCCAGCAGCTTCGACAGGGGTACTGAAGCTTTCTTT.

The rearrangement joins TRBV7-2 to TRBJ1-1; no definite D call. Trimming shortened V by 1 base and J by 7 bases, and 13 bases separated the two germline ends. Germline V gene lookup returns CDR1 SGHTA and CDR2 FQGNSA. CDR3 length: 14 residues. The CDR3 DNA reads TGTGCCAGCAGCTTAGGTCCGGGGTGGGGTGAAGCTTTCTTT. Amino acid sequence: CASSLGPGWGEAFF.

This clone showed up just a few times. This chain links TRBV7-2 with TRBJ2-7; 7 bases match TRBD2. Per the germline V gene, CDR1 is SGHTA and CDR2 is FQGNSA. The CDR3 is made up of 16 amino acids. Trimming removed 5 bases from V and 3 bases from J; junction bases left unmatched: 13. The CDR3 DNA is TGTGCCAGCAGCCCAAGATGGAAGCGGGACCGCTACGAGCAGTACTTC. It translates to CASSPRWKRDRYEQYF. The full variable domain, in which reference TRBV7-2 and TRBJ2-7 provide the parts outside the CDR3, is GAGVSQSPSNKVTEKGKDVELRCDPISGHTALYWYRQSLGQGLEFLIYFQGNSAPDKSGLPSDRFSAERTGGSVSTLTIQRTQQEDSAVYLCASSPRWKRDRYEQYFGPGTRLTVT.

This clone was detected once. The V call is TRBV9, the J call TRBJ2-3; D not certain. V was clipped by 0 bases and J by 2 bases, with 10 bases between them. The length of the CDR3 is 15 residues. Germline V gives CDR1 SGDLS, CDR2 YYNGEE. This CDR3 reads CASSVVPDLTDTQYF. CDR3 sequence (DNA): TGTGCCAGCAGCGTAGTCCCCGACCTCACAGATACGCAGTATTTT.

The V and J genes are TRBV7-9 and TRBJ1-1; weak D call: TRBD1 (5 bases). Germline V gene data show CDR1 as SEHNR and CDR2 as FQNEAQ (reference sequence). CDR3 size: 17 residues. V was shortened by 4 bases and J by 1 base, with 19 bases between the two germline ends. The CDR3 sequence: CASSWGPPNPQNTEAFF. The CDR3 DNA reads as TGTGCCAGCAGCTGGGGACCCCCGAACCCACAGAACACTGAAGCTTTCTTT.

This clone was found once. The chain uses TRBV30 and TRBJ2-3; D is possibly TRBD2 (7 bases). Trimming removed 4 bases from V and 0 bases from J, with 14 bases in between. Germline CDR1 reads GTSNPN; CDR2 reads SVGIG (reference sequence). The CDR3 is made up of 15 amino acids. The CDR3 loop is CAWNRGATSTDTQYF. CDR3 sequence (DNA): TGTGCCTGGAACCGGGGGGCCACTAGCACAGATACGCAGTATTTT. Based on the CDR3 plus reference TRBV30 and TRBJ2-3, the full variable domain is SQTIHQWPATLVQPVGSPLSLECTVEGTSNPNLYWYRQAAGRGLQLLFYSVGIGQISSEVPQNLSASRPQDRQFILSSKKLLLSDSGFYLCAWNRGATSTDTQYFGPGTRLTVL.

The chain uses TRBV7-9 and TRBJ2-7; D may correspond to TRBD1 or TRBD2 (5 bases each). V gave up 3 bases and J gave up 1 base, with 10 bases separating them. CDR1 SEHNR and CDR2 FQNEAQ come from the germline V gene (reference sequence). CDR3 length: 14 amino acids. The CDR3, as DNA: TGTGCCAGCAGCTTCTGGGACGCTTCCTACGAGCAGTACTTC. It specifies CASSFWDASYEQYF.

The chain has TRBV29-1 and TRBJ2-5; 11 positions match TRBD1. The CDR3 contains 15 residues. CDR1 and CDR2 (germline): SQVTM, ANQGSEA. The J segment lost 5 bases and the V segment lost 3 bases, leaving 8 bases of the junction unmatched. Written as DNA, the CDR3 is TGCAGCGTTGATGCCTGGACAGGGGGCATCGAGACCCAGTACTTC. Protein sequence: CSVDAWTGGIETQYF. The whole variable domain, filled in from reference TRBV29-1 and TRBJ2-5, reads SAVISQKPSRDICQRGTSLTIQCQVDSQVTMMFWYRQQPGQSLTLIATANQGSEATYESGFVIDKFPISRPNLTFSTLTVSNMSPEDSSIYLCSVDAWTGGIETQYFGPGTRLLVL.

The chain links TRBV4-3 to TRBJ1-2; 8 bases agree with TRBD1. The germline V gene has CDR1 LGHNA and CDR2 YSLEER. The CDR3 runs to 15 residues. V shed 0 bases and J 8 bases; nucleotides not matched to a gene: 8. CDR3 bases: TGCGCCAGCAGCCAAGAGGAACAGGGGGAGATGGGCTACACCTTC. Translating it yields CASSQEEQGEMGYTF.

This clone was observed a single time. The chain carries TRBV4-3 and TRBJ2-1; unclear D gene. The V end lost 0 bases, the J end lost 4 bases, and 7 bases lay between the germline ends. Looked up from germline, CDR1 is LGHNA and CDR2 is YSLEER. The length of the CDR3 is 14 residues. The CDR3, as DNA: TGCGCCAGCAGCCAAGAAGGCACTTACAATGAGCAGTTCTTC. Residues: CASSQEGTYNEQFF.